This T cell receptor beta chain was captured in a study of synovial regulatory T cells in juvenile arthritis. This clone is deemed medium-sized (0.01 to 0.1%) by its frequency. The target antigen is unknown. Clones were sequenced by immunoSEQ multiplex PCR, and TCRdb holds only the in-frame ones, with some missing. This table lists over a thousand clones. iaTreg cells were HLA-DR+ Treg cells. Patients had median age 11.6 years, range about 2.3-22.9. Study observations and caveats: Synovial Treg CDR3 sequences overlapped more with iaTregs than other circulating Tregs. Compared with other blood Treg cells, inflammation-associated Treg cells had reduced TCR diversity. iaTreg TCR repertoires were largely private across patients and partially overlapped synovial Teff and blood CPL.

There are 13 residues in the CDR3. No DNA is recorded. CDR1 and CDR2 from the germline V gene are MGHDK and SYGVNS. Sequenced sample: Treg cells from blood. Subset meaning: HLA-DR+ inflammation-associated blood Treg cells. The chain employs TRBV25-1 and TRBJ2-7; TCRdb reports TRBD2, a call that lacks DNA to check it against. This receptor was identified in a donor aged 2 to 35 with juvenile idiopathic arthritis. The CDR3 here is CASSPRTGYEQYF.